Sequencing of this T cell receptor (beta chain) was carried out in a study of read filtering for tumor transcriptome and immune sequencing. Broader study findings: Approximately 79% of IR-seq clonotypes had a single read, yet these held around 4% of reads. The sorted CD138-negative fraction was a mixed bone marrow immune population, not purified T cells.

The CDR3 contains 13 residues. Germline CDR1 is LNHDA and CDR2 is SQIVND (reference sequence). The ends were cut back, 3 bases at V and 5 bases at J, with 8 bases in the middle. From around 440 ng of RNA, a library with molecular barcoded alpha/delta and beta/gamma adaptors was made. MiXCR was run by TCRdb on the reads, yielding one entry per CDR3 protein. The repertoire has about 45,000 distinct CDR3 sequences, approximately 19% of them found once; the top ten carry approximately 38%. This clonotype has a handful of counts. Its specificity is not known. This receptor was taken from a donor over 35 with multiple myeloma. The sequencing input was a population of CD138-negative cells sorted from bone marrow. This chain links TRBV19 with TRBJ2-1; D is unclear. In DNA form, the CDR3 reads TGTGCCAGTAGTATTTCACAACACAATGAGCAGTTCTTC. Encoded protein: CASSISQHNEQFF.